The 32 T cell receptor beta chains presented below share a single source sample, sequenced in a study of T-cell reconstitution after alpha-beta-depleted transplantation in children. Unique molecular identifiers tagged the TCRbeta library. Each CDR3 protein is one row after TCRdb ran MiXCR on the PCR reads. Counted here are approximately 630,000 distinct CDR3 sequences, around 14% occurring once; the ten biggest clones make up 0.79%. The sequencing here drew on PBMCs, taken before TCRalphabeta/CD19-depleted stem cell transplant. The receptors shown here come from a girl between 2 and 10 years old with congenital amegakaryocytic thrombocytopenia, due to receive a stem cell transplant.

The chain's CDR3 is CASSLVLAGIPYEQYF. The CDR3 DNA is TGTGCCAGCAGCTTAGTACTAGCGGGTATCCCTTACGAGCAGTACTTC. This chain connects TRBV7-8 to TRBJ2-7, with 9 positions matching TRBD2. The germline V gene encodes CDR1 SGHVS and CDR2 FQNEAQ. The CDR3 extends over 16 amino acids. Unmatched junction bases numbered 8, after V lost 1 base and J lost 4 bases.

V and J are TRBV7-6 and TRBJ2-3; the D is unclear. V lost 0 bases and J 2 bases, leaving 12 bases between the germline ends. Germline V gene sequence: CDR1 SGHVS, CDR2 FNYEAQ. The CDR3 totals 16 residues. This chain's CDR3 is CASSLALRRNTDTQYF. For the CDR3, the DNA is TGTGCCAGCAGCTTAGCGCTACGCCGGAACACAGATACGCAGTATTTT.

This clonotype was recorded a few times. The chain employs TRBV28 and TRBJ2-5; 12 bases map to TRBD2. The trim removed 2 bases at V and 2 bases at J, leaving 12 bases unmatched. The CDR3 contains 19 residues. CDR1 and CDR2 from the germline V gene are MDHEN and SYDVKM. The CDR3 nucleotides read TGTGCCAGCAGTTTAGATCCTCTCCTAGCGGGAGGGCTTCAAGAGACCCAGTACTTC. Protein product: CASSLDPLLAGGLQETQYF. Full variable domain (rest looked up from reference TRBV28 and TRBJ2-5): DVKVTQSSRYLVKRTGEKVFLECVQDMDHENMFWYRQDPGLGLRLIYFSYDVKMKEKGDIPEGYSVSREKKERFSLILESASTNQTSMYLCASSLDPLLAGGLQETQYFGPGTRLLVL.

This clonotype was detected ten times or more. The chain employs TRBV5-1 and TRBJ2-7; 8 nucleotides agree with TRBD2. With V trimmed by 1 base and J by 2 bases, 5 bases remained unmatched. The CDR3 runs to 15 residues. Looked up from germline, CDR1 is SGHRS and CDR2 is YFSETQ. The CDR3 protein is CASSLTSGSTYEQYF. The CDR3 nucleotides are TGCGCCAGCAGCTTGACTAGCGGTTCTACCTACGAGCAGTACTTC.

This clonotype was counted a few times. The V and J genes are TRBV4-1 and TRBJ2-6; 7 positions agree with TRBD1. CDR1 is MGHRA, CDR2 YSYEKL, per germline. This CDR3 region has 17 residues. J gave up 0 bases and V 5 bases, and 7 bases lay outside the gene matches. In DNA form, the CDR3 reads TGCGCCAGCAGCACCAGACAGGGCGGCTCTGGGGCCAACGTCCTGACTTTC. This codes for CASSTRQGGSGANVLTF.

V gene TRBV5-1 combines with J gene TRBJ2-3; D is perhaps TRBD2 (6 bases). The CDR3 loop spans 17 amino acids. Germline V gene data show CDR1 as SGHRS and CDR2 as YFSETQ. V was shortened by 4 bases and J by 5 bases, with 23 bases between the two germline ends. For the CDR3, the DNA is TGCGCCAGCAGCCGCCTCCCCAGCGCCGACGGGGGAGATACGCAGTATTTT. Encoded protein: CASSRLPSADGGDTQYF.

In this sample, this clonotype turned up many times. In DNA form, the CDR3 reads TGCGCCAGCAGCTTCGACGGGTCCTATGGCTACACCTTC. Translation gives CASSFDGSYGYTF. The chain carries TRBV5-1 and TRBJ1-2; D remains ambiguous. The V end was cut by 2 bases, the J end by 4 bases, with 9 bases between. The germline V gene has CDR1 SGHRS and CDR2 YFSETQ. The CDR3 extends over 13 amino acids.

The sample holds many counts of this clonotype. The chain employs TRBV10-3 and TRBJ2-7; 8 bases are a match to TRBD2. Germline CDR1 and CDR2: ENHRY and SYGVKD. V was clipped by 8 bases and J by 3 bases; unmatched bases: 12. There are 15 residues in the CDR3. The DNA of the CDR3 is TGTGCCATCCAGTCGGCCAGCGGGGGATTCTACGAGCAGTACTTC. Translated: CAIQSASGGFYEQYF.

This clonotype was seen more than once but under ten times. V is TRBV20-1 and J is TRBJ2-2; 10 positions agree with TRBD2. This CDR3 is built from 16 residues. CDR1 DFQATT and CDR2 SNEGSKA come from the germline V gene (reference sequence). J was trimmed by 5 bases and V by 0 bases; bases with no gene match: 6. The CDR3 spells CSARDSLAGATGELFF. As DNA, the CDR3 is TGCAGTGCTAGAGATTCGCTAGCGGGAGCGACCGGGGAGCTGTTTTTT.

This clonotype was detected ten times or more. The CDR3 sequence is CASSLGRGAYNEQFF. In nucleotides, the CDR3 is TGTGCCAGCAGTTTGGGACGGGGAGCCTACAATGAGCAGTTCTTC. The gene calls are TRBV28 and TRBJ2-1; D may match TRBD1 or TRBD2 (5 bases each). The CDR3 is 15 amino acids. Trimming pared 3 bases from V and 2 bases from J, leaving 11 bases between. Germline V gives CDR1 MDHEN, CDR2 SYDVKM.

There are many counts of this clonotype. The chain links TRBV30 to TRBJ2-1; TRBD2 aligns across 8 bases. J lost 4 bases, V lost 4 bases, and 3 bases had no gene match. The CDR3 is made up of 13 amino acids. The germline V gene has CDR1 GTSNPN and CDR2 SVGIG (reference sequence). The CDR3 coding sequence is TGTGCCTGGAAGGGGACTAGGTACAATGAGCAGTTCTTC. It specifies CAWKGTRYNEQFF.

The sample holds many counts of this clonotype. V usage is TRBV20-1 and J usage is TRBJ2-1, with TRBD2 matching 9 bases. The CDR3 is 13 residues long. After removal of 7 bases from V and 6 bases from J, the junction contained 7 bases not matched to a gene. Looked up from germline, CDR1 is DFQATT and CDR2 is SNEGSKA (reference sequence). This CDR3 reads CSVLSGSSNEQFF. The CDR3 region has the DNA TGCAGTGTTCTTAGCGGGAGCTCCAATGAGCAGTTCTTC.

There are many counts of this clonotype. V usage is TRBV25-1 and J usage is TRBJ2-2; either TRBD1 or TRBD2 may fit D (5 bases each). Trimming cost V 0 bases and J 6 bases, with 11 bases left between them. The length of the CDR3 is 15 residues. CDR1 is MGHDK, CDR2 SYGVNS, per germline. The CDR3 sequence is CASSEYGGVAGELFF. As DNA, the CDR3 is TGTGCCAGCAGTGAATATGGGGGAGTAGCCGGGGAGCTGTTTTTT.

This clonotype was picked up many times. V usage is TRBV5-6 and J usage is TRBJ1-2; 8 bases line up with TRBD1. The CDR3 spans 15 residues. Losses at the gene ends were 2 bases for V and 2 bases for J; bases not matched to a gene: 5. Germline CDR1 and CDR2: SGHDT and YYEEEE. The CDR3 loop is CASSLPDRVNYGYTF. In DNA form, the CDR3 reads TGTGCCAGCAGCTTACCGGACAGGGTGAACTATGGCTACACCTTC.

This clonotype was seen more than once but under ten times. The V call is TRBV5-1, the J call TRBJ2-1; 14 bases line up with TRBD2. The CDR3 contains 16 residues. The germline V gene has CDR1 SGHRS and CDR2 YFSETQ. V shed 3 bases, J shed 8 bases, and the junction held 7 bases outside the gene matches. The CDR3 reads CASSWGLAGVSYEQFF. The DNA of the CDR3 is TGCGCCAGCAGCTGGGGACTAGCGGGAGTTTCTTATGAGCAGTTCTTC.

Here the CDR3 DNA reads TGTGCCACTCGCATACGCACAGATACGCAGTATTTT. Amino acid sequence: CATRIRTDTQYF. The chain has TRBV2 and TRBJ2-3; D ambiguous. This CDR3 is built from 12 residues. Germline CDR1 reads SNHLY; CDR2 reads FYNNEI. The germline V and J ends were trimmed by 10 bases and 1 base, with 9 bases remaining between them.

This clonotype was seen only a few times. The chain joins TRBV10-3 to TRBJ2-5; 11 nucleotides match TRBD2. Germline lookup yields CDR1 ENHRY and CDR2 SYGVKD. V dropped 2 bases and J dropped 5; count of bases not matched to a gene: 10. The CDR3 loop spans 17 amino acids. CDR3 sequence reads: CAISETQLAGAWETQYF. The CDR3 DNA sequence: TGTGCCATCAGTGAGACCCAACTAGCGGGAGCCTGGGAGACCCAGTACTTC.

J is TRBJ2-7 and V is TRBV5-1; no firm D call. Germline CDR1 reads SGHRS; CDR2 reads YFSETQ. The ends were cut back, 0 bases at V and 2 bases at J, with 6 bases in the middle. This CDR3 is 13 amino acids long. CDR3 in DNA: TGCGCCAGCAGCTTGGAGGTAGCCTACGAGCAGTACTTC. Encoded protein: CASSLEVAYEQYF.

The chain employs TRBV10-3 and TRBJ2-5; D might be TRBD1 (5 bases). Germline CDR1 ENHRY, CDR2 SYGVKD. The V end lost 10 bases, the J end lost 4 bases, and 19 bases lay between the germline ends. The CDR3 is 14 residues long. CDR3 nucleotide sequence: TGTGCCACCCAGCCGGGCTCCCAGGGAGAGACCCAGTACTTC. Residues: CATQPGSQGETQYF.

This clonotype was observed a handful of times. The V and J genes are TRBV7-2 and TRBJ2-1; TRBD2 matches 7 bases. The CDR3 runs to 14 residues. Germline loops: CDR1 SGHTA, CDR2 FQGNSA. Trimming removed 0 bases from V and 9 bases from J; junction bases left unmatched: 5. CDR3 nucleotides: TGTGCCAGCAGCTTAGCGGGAGGGCCTACTGAGCAGTTCTTC. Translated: CASSLAGGPTEQFF.

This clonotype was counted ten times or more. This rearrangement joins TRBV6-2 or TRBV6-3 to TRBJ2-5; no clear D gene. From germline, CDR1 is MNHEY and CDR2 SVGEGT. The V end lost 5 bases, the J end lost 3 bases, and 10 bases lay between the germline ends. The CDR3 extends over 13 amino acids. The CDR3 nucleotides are TGTGCCAGCAGTCCATCATTTGAAGAGACCCAGTACTTC. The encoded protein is CASSPSFEETQYF.

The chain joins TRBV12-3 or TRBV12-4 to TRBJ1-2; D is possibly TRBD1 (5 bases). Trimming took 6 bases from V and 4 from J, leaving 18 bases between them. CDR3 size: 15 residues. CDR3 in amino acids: CASRPGPGRIYGYTF. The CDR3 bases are TGTGCCAGCAGACCTGGACCGGGACGGATCTATGGCTACACCTTC.

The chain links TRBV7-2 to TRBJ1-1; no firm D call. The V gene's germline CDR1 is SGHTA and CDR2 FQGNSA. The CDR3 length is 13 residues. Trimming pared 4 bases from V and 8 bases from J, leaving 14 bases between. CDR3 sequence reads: CASSSGPRDEAFF. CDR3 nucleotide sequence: TGTGCCAGCAGCTCGGGCCCCCGCGACGAAGCTTTCTTT.

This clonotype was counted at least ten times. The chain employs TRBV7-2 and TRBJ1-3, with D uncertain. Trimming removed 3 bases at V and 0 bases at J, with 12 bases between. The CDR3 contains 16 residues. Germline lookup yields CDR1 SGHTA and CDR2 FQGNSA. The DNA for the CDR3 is TGTGCCAGCAGCTTCGCCAGCACCAACTCTGGAAACACCATATATTTT. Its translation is CASSFASTNSGNTIYF.

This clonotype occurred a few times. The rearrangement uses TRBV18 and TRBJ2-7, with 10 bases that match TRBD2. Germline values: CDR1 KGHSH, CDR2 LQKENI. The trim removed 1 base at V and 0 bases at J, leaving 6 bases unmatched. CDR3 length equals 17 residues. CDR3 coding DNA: TGTGCCAGCTCACCACAGGGGGTAGCGGGAGGCTCCTACGAGCAGTACTTC. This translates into CASSPQGVAGGSYEQYF. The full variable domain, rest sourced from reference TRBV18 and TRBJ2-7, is NAGVMQNPRHLVRRRGQEARLRCSPMKGHSHVYWYRQLPEEGLKFMVYLQKENIIDESGMPKERFSAEFPKEGPSILRIQQVVRGDSAAYFCASSPQGVAGGSYEQYFGPGTRLTVT.

The CDR3 DNA follows: TGTGCCAGCAGCCAAGGTTTAGCGGGGGGGACCTACGAGCAGTACTTC. This codes for CASSQGLAGGTYEQYF. The chain uses TRBV4-2 and TRBJ2-7; TRBD2 aligns across 11 bases. Germline CDR1 reads LGHNA; CDR2 reads YNFKEQ. This CDR3 region has 16 residues. The J segment lost 2 bases and the V segment lost 1 base, leaving 4 bases of the junction unmatched.

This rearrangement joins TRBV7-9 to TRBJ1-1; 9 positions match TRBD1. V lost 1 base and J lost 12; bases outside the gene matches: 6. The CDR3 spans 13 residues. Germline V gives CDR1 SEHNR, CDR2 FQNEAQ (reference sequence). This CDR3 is CASSLVQGAITFF. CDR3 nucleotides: TGTGCCAGCAGCTTAGTACAGGGGGCGATAACTTTCTTT.

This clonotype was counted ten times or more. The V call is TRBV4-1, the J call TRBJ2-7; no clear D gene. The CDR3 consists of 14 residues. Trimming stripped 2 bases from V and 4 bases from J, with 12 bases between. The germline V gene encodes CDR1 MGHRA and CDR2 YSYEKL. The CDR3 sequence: CASSQKEPGYEQYF. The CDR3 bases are TGCGCCAGCAGCCAAAAAGAACCGGGTTACGAGCAGTACTTC.

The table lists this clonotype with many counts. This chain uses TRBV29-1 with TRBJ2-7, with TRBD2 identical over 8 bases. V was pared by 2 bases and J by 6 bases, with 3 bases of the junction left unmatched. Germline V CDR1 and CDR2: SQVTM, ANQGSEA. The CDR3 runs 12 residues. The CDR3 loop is CSVERTSSEQYF. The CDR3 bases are TGCAGCGTTGAACGGACTAGCAGCGAGCAGTACTTC.

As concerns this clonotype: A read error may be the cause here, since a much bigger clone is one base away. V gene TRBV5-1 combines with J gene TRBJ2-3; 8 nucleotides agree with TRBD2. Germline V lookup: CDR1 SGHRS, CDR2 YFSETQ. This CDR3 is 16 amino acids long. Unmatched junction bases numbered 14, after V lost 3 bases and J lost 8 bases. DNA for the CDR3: TGCGCCAGCAGCTCGTGGATTAGCGGGACGAAGGGTACGCAGTATTTT. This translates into CASSSWISGTKGTQYF.

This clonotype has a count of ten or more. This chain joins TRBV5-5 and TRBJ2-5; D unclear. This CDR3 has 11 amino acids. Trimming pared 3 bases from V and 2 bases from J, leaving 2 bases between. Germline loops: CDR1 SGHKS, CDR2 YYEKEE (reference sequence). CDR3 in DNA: TGTGCCAGCAGCTGGCAAGAGACCCAGTACTTC. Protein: CASSWQETQYF.

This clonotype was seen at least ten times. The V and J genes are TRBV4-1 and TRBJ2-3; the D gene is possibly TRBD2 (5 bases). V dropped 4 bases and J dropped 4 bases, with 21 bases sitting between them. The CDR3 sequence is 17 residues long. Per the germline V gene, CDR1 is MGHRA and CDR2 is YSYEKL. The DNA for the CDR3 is TGCGCCAGCAGCCCCCTCTCACGGGGTTCCCGATCAGATACGCAGTATTTT. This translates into CASSPLSRGSRSDTQYF.